The rows below give T cell receptor beta chains drawn from one sample of a study of CD8 T cells in ankylosing spondylitis. Using its own MiXCR run on the 5' RACE reads, TCRdb lists one record per CDR3 protein. The sample contains about 500,000 distinct CDR3 sequences, about 5.2% of which appear only once. What was sequenced was blood, either unsorted or a sorted T cell fraction (not recorded which). The source is a male donor with ankylosing spondylitis. Each CDR3 is given with its conserved first and last residue. A D gene is named only where the DNA matches it firmly.

V gene	J gene	D gene	CDR3 length	CDR3 protein
TRBV7-2	TRBJ2-7	TRBD2	14	CASQRGGSSYEQYF
TRBV11-2	TRBJ2-2	.	13	CASSAGGTGELFF
TRBV12-3/TRBV12-4	TRBJ2-4	TRBD1	16	CASSLAWTGGLDIQYF
TRBV7-9	TRBJ1-2	.	16	CASSLVMGRRNYGYTF
TRBV10-3	TRBJ2-1	TRBD1	15	CAISSRDSHYNEQFF
TRBV7-2	TRBJ2-1	.	14	CASSLRDHYNEQFF
TRBV29-1	TRBJ1-2	.	14	CSVVGQKSLYGYTF
TRBV7-2	TRBJ2-3	TRBD2	15	CASSPGLAVTDTQYF
TRBV5-1	TRBJ2-7	.	15	CASSLAMGARYEQYF
TRBV5-1	TRBJ1-2	.	14	CASSLGGATDGYTF
TRBV11-2	TRBJ2-1	TRBD1	16	CASSSTGTGFYNEQFF
TRBV9	TRBJ2-1	TRBD2	14	CASSESGSYNEQFF
TRBV6-5	TRBJ1-3	.	15	CASSLKGYSGNTIYF
TRBV20-1	TRBJ2-3	.	15	CSAKPTLAGTDTQYF
TRBV6-1	TRBJ2-3	.	15	CASNLIAGRTDTQYF
TRBV14	TRBJ1-1	.	15	CASSQVLDMNTEAFF
TRBV6-1	TRBJ1-1	.	14	CATSGFSRETEAFF
TRBV12-3/TRBV12-4	TRBJ1-6	.	13	CASSPSGHPPLHF
TRBV12-3/TRBV12-4	TRBJ2-1	.	13	CASSKTQRDEQFF
TRBV20-1	TRBJ2-3	TRBD2	16	CSAATSGGAGSDTQYF
TRBV6-2/TRBV6-3	TRBJ1-2	.	14	CASSRPGTVYGYTF
TRBV5-1	TRBJ2-1	.	15	CASSPEAGTYNEQFF
TRBV5-1	TRBJ2-3	.	13	CASNGVPSDTQYF
TRBV7-9	TRBJ2-7	.	11	CASSLQGEQYF
TRBV10-1	TRBJ2-2	TRBD2	16	CASSLGRGGSTGELFF
TRBV6-1	TRBJ2-3	.	15	CASSPRGHVVDTQYF
TRBV5-1	TRBJ1-3	.	16	CASSLGEPFSGNTIYF
TRBV7-2	TRBJ1-1	TRBD1	15	CASSLRQGAVTEAFF
TRBV11-2	TRBJ2-7	.	14	CASSFRRSSYEQYF
TRBV6-1	TRBJ2-1	.	16	CASSEPRGRAYNEQFF
TRBV7-9	TRBJ2-5	.	14	CASSLANKRETQYF
TRBV5-1	TRBJ2-1	.	15	CASSLESSSYNEQFF
TRBV7-2	TRBJ2-3	.	17	CASSSRQTVGGTDTQYF
TRBV7-2	TRBJ2-7	.	12	CASSKVTYEQYF